What follows describes a single T cell receptor beta chain. Its matching antigen is unknown. The entry originates in a study of response to subunit inactivated influenza vaccine. The study, taken as a whole, reports: Authors proposed each seasonal influenza vaccination draws in few new T cells.

TCRdb recomputed calls from the RT-PCR reads with MiXCR, one row per CDR3 protein. The sample lists around 490,000 distinct CDR3 sequences, 6.5% to 8% occurring once. Trimming stripped 0 bases from V and 1 base from J, with 12 bases between. Germline CDR1 DFQATT, CDR2 SNEGSKA (reference sequence). CDR3 length: 15 amino acids. This clonotype originated in a man aged 45 to 70 who received an inactivated influenza vaccine. The chain is built from TRBV20-1 and TRBJ2-5; D remains unclear. The starting material was PBMCs from blood, obtained around 25 months after vaccination. CDR3 protein: CSARDSDAVQETQYF. CDR3 DNA sequence: TGCAGTGCTAGAGATTCGGACGCTGTCCAAGAGACCCAGTACTTC.